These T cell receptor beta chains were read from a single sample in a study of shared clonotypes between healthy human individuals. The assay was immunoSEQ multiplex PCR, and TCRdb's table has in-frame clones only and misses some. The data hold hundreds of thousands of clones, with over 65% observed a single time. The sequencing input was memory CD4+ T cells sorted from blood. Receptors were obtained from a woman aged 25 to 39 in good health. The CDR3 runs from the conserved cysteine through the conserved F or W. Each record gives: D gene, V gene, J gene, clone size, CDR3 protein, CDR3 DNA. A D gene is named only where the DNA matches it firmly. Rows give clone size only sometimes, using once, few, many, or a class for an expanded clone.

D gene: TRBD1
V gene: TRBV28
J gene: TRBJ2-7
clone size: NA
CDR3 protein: CASSTGTGGHEQYF
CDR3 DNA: TGTGCCAGCAGTACCGGGACAGGGGGACACGAGCAGTACTTC

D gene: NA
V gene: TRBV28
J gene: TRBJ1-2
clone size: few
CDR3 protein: CASSLSWVRGESGYTF
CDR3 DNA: TGTGCCAGCAGTTTATCCTGGGTTAGAGGGGAGAGCGGCTACACCTTC

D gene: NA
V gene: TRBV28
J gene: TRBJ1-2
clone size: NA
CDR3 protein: CASIGRLYGYTF
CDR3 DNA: TGTGCCAGCATCGGTCGTCTATATGGCTACACCTTC

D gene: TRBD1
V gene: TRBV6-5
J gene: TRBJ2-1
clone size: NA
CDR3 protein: CASSYTHRGLEQFF
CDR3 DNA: TGTGCCAGCAGTTACACGCACAGGGGCCTTGAGCAGTTCTTC

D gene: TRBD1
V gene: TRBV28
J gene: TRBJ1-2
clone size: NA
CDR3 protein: CASSSPGQGVPGYTF
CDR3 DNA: TGTGCCAGCAGTTCGCCGGGACAGGGGGTCCCTGGCTACACCTTC

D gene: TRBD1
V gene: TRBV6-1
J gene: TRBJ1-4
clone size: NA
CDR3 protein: CASSEASGGPFTNEKLFF
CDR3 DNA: TGTGCCAGCAGTGAAGCATCAGGGGGGCCTTTCACTAATGAAAAACTGTTTTTT

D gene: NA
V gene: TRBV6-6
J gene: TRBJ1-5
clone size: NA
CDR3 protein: CASSYSIGKGNQPQHF
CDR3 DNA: TGTGCCAGCAGTTACTCGATAGGGAAGGGCAATCAGCCCCAGCATTTT

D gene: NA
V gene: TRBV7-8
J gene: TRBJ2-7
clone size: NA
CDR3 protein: CASSLLDGTEQYF
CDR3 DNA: TGTGCCAGCAGCTTACTGGACGGCACGGAGCAGTACTTC

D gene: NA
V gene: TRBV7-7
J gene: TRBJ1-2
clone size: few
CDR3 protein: CASSSQGSSYGYTF
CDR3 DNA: TGTGCCAGCAGCTCGCAGGGGTCGAGCTATGGCTACACCTTC

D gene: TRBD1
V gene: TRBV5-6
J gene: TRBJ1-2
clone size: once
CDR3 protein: CASSSGQGIMNYGYTF
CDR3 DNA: TGTGCCAGCAGCTCGGGACAGGGCATAATGAACTATGGCTACACCTTC

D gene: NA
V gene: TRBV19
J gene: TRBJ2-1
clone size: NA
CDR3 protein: CASSIAPSSHEQFF
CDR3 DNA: TGTGCCAGTAGTATAGCCCCCTCTTCCCATGAGCAGTTCTTC

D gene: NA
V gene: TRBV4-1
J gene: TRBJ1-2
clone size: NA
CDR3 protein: CASSQERRQAGRGYTF
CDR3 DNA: TGCGCCAGCAGCCAAGAACGGCGCCAGGCCGGTAGGGGCTACACCTTC

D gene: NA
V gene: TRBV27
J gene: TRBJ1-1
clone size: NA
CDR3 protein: CASRGLNTEAFF
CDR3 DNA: TGTGCCAGTAGGGGGTTGAACACTGAAGCTTTCTTT

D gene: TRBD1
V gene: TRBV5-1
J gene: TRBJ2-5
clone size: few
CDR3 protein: CASSYGQGRTLETQYF
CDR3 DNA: TGCGCCAGCAGCTACGGACAGGGCCGCACTCTAGAGACCCAGTACTTC

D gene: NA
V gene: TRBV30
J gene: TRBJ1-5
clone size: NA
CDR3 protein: CAWSARGDWPQHF
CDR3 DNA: TGTGCCTGGAGTGCAAGGGGCGATTGGCCCCAGCATTTT

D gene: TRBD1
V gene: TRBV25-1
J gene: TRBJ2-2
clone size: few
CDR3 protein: CASSDQTGRTGELFF
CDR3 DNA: TGTGCCAGCAGTGACCAGACAGGGCGGACCGGGGAGCTGTTTTTT

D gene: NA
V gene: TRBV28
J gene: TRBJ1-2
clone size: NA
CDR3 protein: CASRLGSDNYGYTF
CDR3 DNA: TGTGCCAGCAGGCTAGGGAGCGATAACTATGGCTACACCTTC

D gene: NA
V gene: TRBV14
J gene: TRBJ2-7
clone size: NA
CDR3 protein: CASSGFGTIYEQYF
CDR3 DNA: TGTGCCAGCAGCGGATTCGGGACAATCTACGAGCAGTACTTC

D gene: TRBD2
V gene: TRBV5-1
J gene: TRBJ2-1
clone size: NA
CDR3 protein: CASSLELAGGPRNEQFF
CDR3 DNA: TGCGCCAGCAGCTTGGAGCTAGCGGGAGGGCCACGGAATGAGCAGTTCTTC

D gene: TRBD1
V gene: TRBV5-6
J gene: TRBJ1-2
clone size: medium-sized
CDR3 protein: CASSLTGISWYGYTF
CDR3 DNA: TGTGCCAGCAGCCTGACAGGGATCTCGTGGTATGGCTACACCTTC

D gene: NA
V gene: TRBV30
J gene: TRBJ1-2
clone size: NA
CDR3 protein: CAWSEGSRGYTF
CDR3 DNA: TGTGCCTGGAGTGAAGGATCTAGGGGCTACACCTTC

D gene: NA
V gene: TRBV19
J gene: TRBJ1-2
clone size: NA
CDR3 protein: CASSIQGFGYTF
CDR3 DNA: TGTGCCAGTAGTATACAGGGATTTGGCTACACCTTC

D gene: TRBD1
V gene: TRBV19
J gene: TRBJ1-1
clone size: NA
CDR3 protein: CASSSTGGTEAFF
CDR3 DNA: TGTGCCAGTAGTAGCACAGGGGGCACTGAAGCTTTCTTT

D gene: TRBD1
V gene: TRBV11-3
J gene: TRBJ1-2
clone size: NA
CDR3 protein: CASSSGTGVAGYTF
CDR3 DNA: TGTGCCAGCAGCTCGGGTACAGGGGTGGCTGGCTACACCTTC